This T cell receptor beta chain stems from a study of blood T cells in healthy people across ages. Next came a second PCR, run for about 7 to 12 cycles, which used a sample-barcoded 5' primer along with a J-beta primer mix. Each cDNA molecule was tagged by a template-switch adaptor that had 12 random nucleotides. Each CDR3 protein is one row after TCRdb ran MiXCR on the 5' RACE reads. This table has more than 450,000 distinct CDR3 sequences, about 29% appearing once. With V trimmed by 1 base and J by 0 bases, 9 bases remained unmatched. The germline V gene encodes CDR1 SGHAT and CDR2 FQNNGV. The CDR3 runs to 19 residues. These data were also filed under a second study, of T cells of mothers and their children.

The clonotype was recovered from a boy younger than 10 in good health. This chain connects TRBV11-2 to TRBJ2-1; 10 bases align to TRBD2. Source material: blood. The CDR3: CASSLARAGGSSSYNEQFF. The CDR3 region has the DNA TGTGCCAGCAGCTTAGCGAGAGCGGGGGGGTCTAGCTCCTACAATGAGCAGTTCTTC.